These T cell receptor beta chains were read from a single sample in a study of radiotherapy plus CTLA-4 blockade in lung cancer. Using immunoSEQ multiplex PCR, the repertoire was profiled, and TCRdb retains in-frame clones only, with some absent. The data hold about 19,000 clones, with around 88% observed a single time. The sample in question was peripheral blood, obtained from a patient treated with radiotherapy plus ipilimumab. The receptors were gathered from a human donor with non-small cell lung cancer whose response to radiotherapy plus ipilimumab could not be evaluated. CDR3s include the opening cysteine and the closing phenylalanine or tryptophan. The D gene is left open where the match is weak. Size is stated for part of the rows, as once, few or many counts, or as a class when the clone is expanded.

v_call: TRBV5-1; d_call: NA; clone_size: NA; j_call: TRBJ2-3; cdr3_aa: CASSPVGSRPDTQYF; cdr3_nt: TGCGCCAGCAGCCCCGTAGGTAGCCGGCCGGATACGCAGTATTTT
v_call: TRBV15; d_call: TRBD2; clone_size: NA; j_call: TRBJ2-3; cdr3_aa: CATSTPSGGSDTDTQYF; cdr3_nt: TGTGCCACCAGCACCCCTAGCGGGGGGTCTGACACAGATACGCAGTATTTT
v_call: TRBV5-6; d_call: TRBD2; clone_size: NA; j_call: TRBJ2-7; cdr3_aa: CASSLMGLQGEQYF; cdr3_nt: TGTGCCAGCAGCTTGATGGGACTACAAGGGGAGCAGTACTTC
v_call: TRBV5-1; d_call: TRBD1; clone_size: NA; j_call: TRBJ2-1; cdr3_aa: CASSLGTGLNREQFF; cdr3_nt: TGCGCCAGCAGCTTGGGGACAGGCCTAAACCGAGAGCAGTTCTTC
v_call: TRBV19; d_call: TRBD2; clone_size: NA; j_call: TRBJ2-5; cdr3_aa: CASSKSGTSGEETQYF; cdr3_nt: TGTGCCAGTAGTAAATCCGGGACTAGCGGTGAAGAGACCCAGTACTTC
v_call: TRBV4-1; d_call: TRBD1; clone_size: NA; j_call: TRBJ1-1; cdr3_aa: CASSPLGQGSRYTEAFF; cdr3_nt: TGCGCCAGCAGCCCGCTCGGACAGGGAAGTAGGTATACTGAAGCTTTCTTT
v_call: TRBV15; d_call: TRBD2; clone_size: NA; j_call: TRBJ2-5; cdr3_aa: CATSRDLAGGYF; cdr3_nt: TGTGCCACCAGCAGAGATCTAGCGGGGGGGTACTTC
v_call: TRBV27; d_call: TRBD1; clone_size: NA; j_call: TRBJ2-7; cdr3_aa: CASRGQGRYEQYF; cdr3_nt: TGTGCCAGCAGGGGACAGGGACGCTACGAGCAGTACTTC
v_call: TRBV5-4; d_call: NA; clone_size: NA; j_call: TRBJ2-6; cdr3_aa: CASSLGRGAVANVLTF; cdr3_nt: TGTGCCAGCAGCTTGGGCCGGGGGGCTGTGGCCAACGTCCTGACTTTC
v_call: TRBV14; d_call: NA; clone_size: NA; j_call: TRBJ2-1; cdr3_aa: CASSHQGDSQSYNEQFF; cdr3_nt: TGTGCCAGCAGCCATCAGGGGGACTCCCAATCCTACAATGAGCAGTTCTTC
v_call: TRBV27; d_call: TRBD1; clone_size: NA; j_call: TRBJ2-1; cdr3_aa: CASSWDRGRNEQFF; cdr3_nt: TGTGCCAGCAGCTGGGACAGGGGGCGGAATGAGCAGTTCTTC
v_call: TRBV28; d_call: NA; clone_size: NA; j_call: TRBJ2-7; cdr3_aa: CASIRTRTATNDRREKTHYEQYF; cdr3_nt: TGTGCCAGCATTAGAACTAGGACGGCAACAAACGACAGGCGTGAAAAAACCCACTACGAGCAGTACTTC
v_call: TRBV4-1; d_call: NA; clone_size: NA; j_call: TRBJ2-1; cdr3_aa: CASSQDAGPGIGQFF; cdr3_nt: TGCGCCAGCAGCCAAGATGCGGGCCCCGGGATTGGGCAGTTCTTC
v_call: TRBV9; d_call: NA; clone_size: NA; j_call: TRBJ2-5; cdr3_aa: CASSYGAGIQETQYF; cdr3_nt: TGTGCCAGCAGCTATGGCGCGGGAATACAAGAGACCCAGTACTTC
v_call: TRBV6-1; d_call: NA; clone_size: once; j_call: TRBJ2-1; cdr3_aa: CASSEPGQNNEQFF; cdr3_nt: TGTGCCAGCAGCGAACCGGGACAAAACAATGAGCAGTTCTTC
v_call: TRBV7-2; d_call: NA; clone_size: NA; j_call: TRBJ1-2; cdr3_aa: CASSLGSGITSGYTF; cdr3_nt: TGTGCCAGCAGCTTGGGGTCAGGGATCACCTCTGGCTACACCTTC